The clone carrying this T cell receptor (beta chain) was counted a single time. Its target is not known. The data were obtained in a study of cytomegalovirus exposure and HLA in healthy donors. Germline CDR1 and CDR2: SEHNR and FQNEAQ (reference sequence). With 5 bases clipped from V and 8 bases from J, the junction kept 10 bases outside the gene matches. The CDR3 is made up of 16 amino acids. 60 Vbeta and 13 Jbeta primers were used in PCR. The protocol was immunoSEQ multiplex PCR, while the TCRdb copy is restricted to in-frame clones and leaves out a portion. The data show 130,000 to 150,000 clones, with roughly 80% seen just once and about 3.7% held by the top ten. Study-wide points: A later analysis linked about 17,000 TCR beta sequences to HLA alleles at 0.05 false discovery rate. In terms of immune exposure information, only CMV serostatus was available.

The gene calls are TRBV7-9 and TRBJ2-1, with TRBD2 matching 12 bases. The source of this sequence is a male donor in good health and CMV-seronegative. Sequenced material: PBMCs. For the CDR3, the DNA is TGTGCCAGCAGCCCTAGGACTAGCGGGATAGGGTATGAGCAGTTCTTC. Translating gives CASSPRTSGIGYEQFF. The full variable domain, with the rest looked up from reference TRBV7-9 and TRBJ2-1, is DTGVSQNPRHKITKRGQNVTFRCDPISEHNRLYWYRQTLGQGPEFLTYFQNEAQLEKSRLLSDRFSAERPKGSFSTLEIQRTEQGDSAMYLCASSPRTSGIGYEQFFGPGTRLTVL.